This passage covers 6 T cell receptor beta chains from one sample sequenced in a study of identical twins. TCRdb re-called the 5' RACE reads with MiXCR, one entry per CDR3 protein. The table lists some 590,000 distinct CDR3 sequences, roughly 9.9% of them singletons. The same specimen was also included in a second study, on yellow fever vaccine responses in identical twins.

Input material: PBMCs. These receptor sequences come from a woman between 18 and 30 years old in good health.

V usage is TRBV27 and J usage is TRBJ1-2; D gene unclear. Trimming shortened V by 2 bases and J by 5 bases, and 15 bases separated the two germline ends. This CDR3 is 15 amino acids long. Germline CDR1 MNHEY, CDR2 SMNVEV (reference sequence). The CDR3 is CASSLQAYVPYGYTF. The CDR3, as DNA: TGTGCCAGCAGTTTACAGGCCTACGTTCCTTATGGCTACACCTTC.

This clonotype showed up many times. The chain employs TRBV4-3 and TRBJ2-1, with TRBD2 identical over 12 bases. The length of the CDR3 is 19 residues. The germline CDR1 and CDR2 sequences are LGHNA and YSLEER. J gave up 4 bases and V 2 bases, and 12 bases lay outside the gene matches. The CDR3 nucleotides read TGCGCCAGCAGCCAAAGTCCTAGCGGGAGGGCCGAAGGGTACAATGAGCAGTTCTTC. Its protein is CASSQSPSGRAEGYNEQFF.

This chain joins TRBV5-5 and TRBJ1-1; unclear D gene. The CDR3 extends over 14 amino acids. Germline-derived CDR1 and CDR2 are SGHKS and YYEKEE (reference sequence). V dropped 4 bases and J dropped 1 base, with 11 bases sitting between them. The DNA of the CDR3 is TGTGCCAGCAGCACCCCCGGGCAGAACACTGAAGCTTTCTTT. The encoded protein is CASSTPGQNTEAFF.

This clonotype was detected ten times or more. The chain combines TRBV29-1 with TRBJ2-3; D not resolved. This CDR3 is 13 amino acids long. Trimming pared 4 bases from V and 0 bases from J, leaving 8 bases between. In germline, CDR1 is SQVTM, CDR2 ANQGSEA. Here the CDR3 DNA reads TGCAGCGTTGCCCCAAGGAGCACAGATACGCAGTATTTT. It encodes CSVAPRSTDTQYF.

The chain links TRBV7-9 to TRBJ2-7, with D possibly being TRBD2 (6 bases). Germline assignment: CDR1 SEHNR and CDR2 FQNEAQ (reference sequence). The CDR3 has 12 residues. The V and J ends lost 6 bases and 5 bases respectively, with 11 bases between them. Here the CDR3 reads CASRTGGDEQYF. The CDR3 DNA follows: TGTGCCAGCAGAACCGGGGGTGACGAGCAGTACTTC.

This clonotype was counted many times. The rearrangement joins TRBV7-9 to TRBJ2-1; the match to TRBD2 covers 8 bases. Trimming took 4 bases from V and 2 from J; bases not matched to a gene: 4. From germline, CDR1 is SEHNR and CDR2 FQNEAQ (reference sequence). The CDR3 covers 15 residues. The CDR3 spells CASSYGGGPYNEQFF. CDR3 coding DNA: TGTGCCAGCAGCTACGGCGGGGGGCCCTACAATGAGCAGTTCTTC.